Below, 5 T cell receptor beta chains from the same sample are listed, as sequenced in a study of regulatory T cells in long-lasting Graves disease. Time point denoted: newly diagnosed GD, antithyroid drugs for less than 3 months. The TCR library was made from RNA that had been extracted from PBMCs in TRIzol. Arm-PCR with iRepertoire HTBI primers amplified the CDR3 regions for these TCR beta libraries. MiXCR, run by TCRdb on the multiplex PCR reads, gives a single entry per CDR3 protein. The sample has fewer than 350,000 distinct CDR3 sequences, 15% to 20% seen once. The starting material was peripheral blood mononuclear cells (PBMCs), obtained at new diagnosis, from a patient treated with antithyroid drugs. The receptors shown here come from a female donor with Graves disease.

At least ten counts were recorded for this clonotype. The DNA of the CDR3 is TGTGCCAGCAGCCAAGTCCCAGGGGCCTACGAGCAGTACTTC. It translates to CASSQVPGAYEQYF. The V gene is TRBV14, the J gene TRBJ2-7, with D possibly matching TRBD1 (6 bases). V lost 1 base to trimming and J lost 2 bases, with 9 bases between them. This CDR3 is built from 14 residues. CDR1 and CDR2 (germline): SGHDN, FVKESK.

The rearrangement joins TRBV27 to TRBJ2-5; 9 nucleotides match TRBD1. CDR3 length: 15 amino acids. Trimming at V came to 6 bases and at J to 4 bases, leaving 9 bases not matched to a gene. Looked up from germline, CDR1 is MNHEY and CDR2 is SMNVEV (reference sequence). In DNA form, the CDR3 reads TGTGCCAGCAGCGCCACCGGGACAGGGTCAGAGACCCAGTACTTC. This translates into CASSATGTGSETQYF.

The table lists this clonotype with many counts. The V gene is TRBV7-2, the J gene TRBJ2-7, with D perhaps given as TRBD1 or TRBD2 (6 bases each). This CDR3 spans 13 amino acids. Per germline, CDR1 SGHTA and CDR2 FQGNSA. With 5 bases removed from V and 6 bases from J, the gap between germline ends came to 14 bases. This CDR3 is CASSPTRGSEQYF. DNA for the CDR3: TGTGCCAGCAGCCCGACTAGGGGGAGCGAGCAGTACTTC.

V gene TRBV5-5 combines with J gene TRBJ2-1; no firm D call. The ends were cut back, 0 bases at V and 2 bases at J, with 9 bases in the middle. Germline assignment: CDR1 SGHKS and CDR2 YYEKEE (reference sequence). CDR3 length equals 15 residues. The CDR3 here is CASSLEATTYNEQFF. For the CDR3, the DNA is TGTGCCAGCAGCTTGGAGGCAACGACCTACAATGAGCAGTTCTTC.

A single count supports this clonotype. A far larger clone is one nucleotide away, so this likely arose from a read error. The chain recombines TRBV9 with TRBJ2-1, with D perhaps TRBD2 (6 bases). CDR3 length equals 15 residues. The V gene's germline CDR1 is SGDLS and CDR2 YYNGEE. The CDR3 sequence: CASSLAGSEGNEQFF. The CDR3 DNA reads TGCGCCAGCAGCTTGGCTGGTTCGGAGGGCAATGAGCAGTTCTTC.